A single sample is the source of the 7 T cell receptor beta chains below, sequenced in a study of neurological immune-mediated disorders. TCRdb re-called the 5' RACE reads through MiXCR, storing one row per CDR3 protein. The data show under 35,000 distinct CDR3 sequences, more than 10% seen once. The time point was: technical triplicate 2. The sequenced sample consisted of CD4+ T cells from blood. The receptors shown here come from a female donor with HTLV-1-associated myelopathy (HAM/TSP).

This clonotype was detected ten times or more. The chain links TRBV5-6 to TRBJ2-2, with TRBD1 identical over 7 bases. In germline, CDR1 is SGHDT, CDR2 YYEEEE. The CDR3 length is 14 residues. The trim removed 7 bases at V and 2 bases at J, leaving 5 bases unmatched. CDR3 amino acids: CASRTGVNTGELFF. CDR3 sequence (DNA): TGTGCCAGCCGAACAGGGGTAAACACCGGGGAGCTGTTTTTT.

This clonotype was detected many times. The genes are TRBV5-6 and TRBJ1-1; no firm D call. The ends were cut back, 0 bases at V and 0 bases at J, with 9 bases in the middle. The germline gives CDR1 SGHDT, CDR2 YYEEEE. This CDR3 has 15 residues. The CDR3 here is CASSLVRQLNTEAFF. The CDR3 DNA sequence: TGTGCCAGCAGCTTGGTCCGTCAGTTGAACACTGAAGCTTTCTTT.

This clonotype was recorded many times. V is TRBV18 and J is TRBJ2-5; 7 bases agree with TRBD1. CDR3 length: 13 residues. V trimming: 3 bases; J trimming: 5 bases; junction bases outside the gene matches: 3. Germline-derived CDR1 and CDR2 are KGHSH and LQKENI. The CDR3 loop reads CASSPGQEETQYF. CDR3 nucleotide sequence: TGTGCCAGCTCACCCGGACAGGAGGAGACCCAGTACTTC.

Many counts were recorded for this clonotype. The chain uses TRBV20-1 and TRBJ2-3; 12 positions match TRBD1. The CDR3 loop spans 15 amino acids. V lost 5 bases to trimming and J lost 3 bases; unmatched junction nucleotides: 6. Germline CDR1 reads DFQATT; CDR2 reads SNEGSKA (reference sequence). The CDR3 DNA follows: TGCAGTGCTGTACTGGGACAGGGGGCTACAGATACGCAGTATTTT. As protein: CSAVLGQGATDTQYF.

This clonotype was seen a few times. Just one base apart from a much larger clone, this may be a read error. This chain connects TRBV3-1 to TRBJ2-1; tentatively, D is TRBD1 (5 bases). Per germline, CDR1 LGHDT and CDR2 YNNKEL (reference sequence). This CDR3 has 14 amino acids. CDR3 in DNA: TGTGTCAGCAGCCAAGAGCAGGGATACAATGAGCAGTTCTTC. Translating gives CVSSQEQGYNEQFF.

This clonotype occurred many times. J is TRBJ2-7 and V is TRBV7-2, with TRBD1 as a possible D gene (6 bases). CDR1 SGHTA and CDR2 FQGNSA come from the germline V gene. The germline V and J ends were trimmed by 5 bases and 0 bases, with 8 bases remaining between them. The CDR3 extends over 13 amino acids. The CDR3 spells CASSDRLSYEQYF. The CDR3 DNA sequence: TGTGCCAGCAGCGACAGGCTCTCCTACGAGCAGTACTTC.

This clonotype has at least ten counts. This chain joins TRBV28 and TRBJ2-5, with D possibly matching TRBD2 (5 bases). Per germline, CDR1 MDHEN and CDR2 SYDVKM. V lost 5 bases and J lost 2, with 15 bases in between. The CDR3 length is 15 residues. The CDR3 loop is CASSLPRGRQETQYF. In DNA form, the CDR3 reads TGTGCCAGCAGTCTCCCACGGGGTAGGCAAGAGACCCAGTACTTC.